This T cell receptor (beta chain) is from a study of blood T cells in healthy people across ages. Findings and limits, study-wide: Nothing was known about donor CMV status, and this possibly confounded expanded clonotype changes. Roughly linearly, TCR beta diversity per million T cells fell as age increased.

Next came a second PCR, run for roughly 6 to 11 cycles, which used a sample-barcoded 5' primer along with a J-beta primer mix. TCRdb itself ran the 5' RACE reads through MiXCR, one entry per CDR3 protein. The repertoire includes roughly 500,000 distinct CDR3 sequences, roughly 29% of them detected once, and roughly 20% sits in the top ten. Trimming removed 4 bases from V and 7 bases from J; junction bases left unmatched: 5. This CDR3 is built from 14 residues. Germline-derived CDR1 and CDR2 are SGHRS and YFSETQ. Concerning this clonotype: What it binds is not known.

Isolated per sample were at least 6 million PBMCs. The material sequenced was blood. The rearrangement links TRBV5-1 to TRBJ1-5; 10 nucleotides agree with TRBD1. The clonotype originates from a woman in her seventies in good health. Here the CDR3 reads CASSVRDRGQPQHF. CDR3 nucleotides: TGCGCCAGCAGCGTCCGGGACAGGGGACAGCCCCAGCATTTT.